This T cell receptor (beta chain) was observed in a study of blood T cell repertoires in COVID-19. This clone appeared a single time. The table came from immunoSEQ multiplex PCR; TCRdb's copy has only in-frame clones and leaves some out. The sample shows tens of thousands of clones, around 89% of them seen only once. The CDR3 has 14 residues. V shed 0 bases, J shed 3 bases, and the junction held 0 bases outside the gene matches. Germline loops: CDR1 MNHEY, CDR2 SVGAGI. Sequences were obtained from peripheral blood. The TCR sequence derives from a man between 65 and 85 years old with active COVID-19. The V and J genes are TRBV6-5 and TRBJ2-7; 9 nucleotides agree with TRBD1. Written as DNA, the CDR3 is TGTGCCAGCAGTTACTCGACAGGGGGCTACGAGCAGTACTTC. Its protein product is CASSYSTGGYEQYF.